Listed here are 19 T cell receptor beta chains from one sample, sequenced in a study of OX40 agonist ivuxolimab in advanced cancers. The assay was immunoSEQ multiplex PCR, and TCRdb's table has in-frame clones only and misses some. Among about 26,000 clones listed, approximately 83% were seen once. This sample comprised CD4+ or CD8+ T cells sorted from blood, obtained in a trial of the OX40 agonist ivuxolimab. Receptors originate from an adult with an advanced solid tumor such as melanoma, head and neck, liver or kidney cancer.

The gene calls are TRBV15 and TRBJ1-4; 9 nucleotides line up with TRBD1. V lost 6 bases, J lost 7 bases, and 9 bases stayed unmatched. From germline, CDR1 is LNHNV and CDR2 YYDKDF (reference sequence). This CDR3 is 15 amino acids long. The CDR3 loop is CATRYETGGGEKLFF. The CDR3 region has the DNA TGTGCCACCAGATACGAAACAGGGGGCGGTGAAAAACTGTTTTTT.

The J gene is TRBJ1-3, the V gene TRBV7-9; D is perhaps TRBD1 (6 bases). Germline loops: CDR1 SEHNR, CDR2 FQNEAQ (reference sequence). V gave up 2 bases and J gave up 0 bases, with 20 bases separating them. This CDR3 contains 19 residues. The DNA for the CDR3 is TGTGCCAGCAGCTTACCCCCCTCCTACAGGGCACTCTCTGGAAACACCATATATTTT. Translated, it gives CASSLPPSYRALSGNTIYF.

J is TRBJ1-4 and V is TRBV2; 8 bases agree with TRBD1. This CDR3 is 15 amino acids long. V shed 4 bases, J shed 2 bases, and the junction held 3 bases outside the gene matches. CDR1 and CDR2 from the germline V gene are SNHLY and FYNNEI. For the CDR3, the DNA is TGTGCCAGCAGTGGCACAGGGGGGACTAATGAAAAACTGTTTTTT. Residues: CASSGTGGTNEKLFF.

The genes are TRBV9 and TRBJ2-7; TRBD1 aligns across 8 bases. Germline CDR1 SGDLS, CDR2 YYNGEE. The ends lost 4 bases at V and 2 bases at J; junction bases unmatched: 5. The CDR3 sequence is 14 residues long. CDR3 bases: TGTGCCAGCAGCCCGACAGGGGTACCCTACGAGCAGTACTTC. Translating it yields CASSPTGVPYEQYF.

The CDR3 region is CASSEGDPIPTDTQYF. DNA of the CDR3: TGTGCCAGCAGTGAAGGGGACCCGATCCCCACAGATACGCAGTATTTT. V usage is TRBV2 and J usage is TRBJ2-3, with D possibly being TRBD1 or TRBD2 (5 bases each). CDR1 and CDR2 (germline): SNHLY, FYNNEI. The CDR3 contains 16 residues. V shed 1 base and J shed 2 bases, with 13 bases lying between them.

The gene calls are TRBV11-3 and TRBJ2-3; 8 nucleotides align to TRBD2. The ends lost 0 bases at V and 3 bases at J; junction bases unmatched: 8. The CDR3 has 17 amino acids. Germline V gene sequence: CDR1 SGHNT, CDR2 YENEEA. In DNA form, the CDR3 reads TGTGCCAGCAGCTTAGACGGGAGGGGACCGGTGACAGATACGCAGTATTTT. Translation gives CASSLDGRGPVTDTQYF.

This clone is labeled as medium-sized (0.01 to 0.1%). The rearrangement uses TRBV27 and TRBJ2-2, with 8 bases aligning to TRBD1. V trimming: 7 bases; J trimming: 6 bases; junction bases outside the gene matches: 13. Germline loops: CDR1 MNHEY, CDR2 SMNVEV (reference sequence). This CDR3 spans 16 amino acids. CDR3 DNA: TGTGCCAGCACCCCATGGACAGGGATCTTTTCCGGGGAGCTGTTTTTT. Translating it yields CASTPWTGIFSGELFF.

CDR3 protein: CASSRDRAFNEQFF. The CDR3 nucleotides are TGTGCCAGCAGCCGGGACAGGGCTTTCAATGAGCAGTTCTTC. The chain carries TRBV27 and TRBJ2-1, with 9 bases fitting TRBD1. From germline, CDR1 is MNHEY and CDR2 SMNVEV (reference sequence). Trimming removed 6 bases from V and 6 bases from J; junction bases left unmatched: 6. The CDR3 contains 14 residues.

V and J are TRBV4-1 and TRBJ2-1; D possibly corresponds to TRBD1 (7 bases). In germline, CDR1 is MGHRA, CDR2 YSYEKL. CDR3 size: 14 residues. V was clipped by 3 bases and J by 4 bases, with 10 bases between them. CDR3 loop: CASSQGGQYNEQFF. The CDR3, as DNA: TGCGCCAGCAGCCAGGGGGGACAGTACAATGAGCAGTTCTTC.

This sequence joins TRBV4-1 and TRBJ2-5; D is unclear. The CDR3 consists of 13 residues. V lost 4 bases to trimming and J lost 5 bases, with 11 bases between them. In germline, CDR1 is MGHRA, CDR2 YSYEKL. The DNA of the CDR3 is TGCGCCAGCAGCCCCCGGGCTAGGGAGACCCAGTACTTC. Its translation: CASSPRARETQYF.

This clone has a single count. V and J are TRBV4-1 and TRBJ1-4; D not certain. The CDR3 is 12 residues long. The V end lost 0 bases, the J end lost 16 bases, and 12 bases lay between the germline ends. Germline lookup yields CDR1 MGHRA and CDR2 YSYEKL. CDR3: CASSQDLRTRFF. DNA for the CDR3: TGCGCCAGCAGCCAAGATCTGAGGACGAGGTTTTTT.

V gene TRBV25-1 combines with J gene TRBJ2-7; tentatively, D is TRBD1 (6 bases). The CDR3 runs to 17 residues. V lost 4 bases, J lost 4 bases, and 23 bases lay in between. From germline, CDR1 is MGHDK and CDR2 SYGVNS. CDR3 protein: CASSARTVESVLYEQYF. The CDR3, as DNA: TGTGCCAGCAGTGCACGGACAGTGGAGTCGGTATTGTACGAGCAGTACTTC.

This clone occurred a few times. The J gene is TRBJ1-4, the V gene TRBV6-1; no clear D gene. Trimming took off 2 bases at V and 6 bases at J, with 13 bases between the two ends. Germline CDR1 reads MNHNS; CDR2 reads SASEGT. The CDR3 has 15 residues. The CDR3 loop reads CASSESGVRDEKLFF. The CDR3 DNA reads TGTGCCAGCAGTGAATCCGGGGTGAGGGATGAAAAACTGTTTTTT.

V is TRBV27 and J is TRBJ2-7; a possible D gene is TRBD1 (5 bases). The CDR3 contains 15 residues. Per germline, CDR1 MNHEY and CDR2 SMNVEV (reference sequence). Trimming removed 0 bases at V and 4 bases at J, with 13 bases between. CDR3 DNA sequence: TGTGCCAGCAGTTTATCGGCCGCAGGGCCATACGAGCAGTACTTC. Translated: CASSLSAAGPYEQYF.

V is TRBV4-2 and J is TRBJ1-2; D not certain. Trimming shortened V by 0 bases and J by 5 bases, and 10 bases separated the two germline ends. Germline V gene sequence: CDR1 LGHNA, CDR2 YNFKEQ. CDR3 length: 14 residues. The CDR3 region is CASSQERAGYGYTF. CDR3 sequence (DNA): TGTGCCAGCAGCCAAGAGAGGGCGGGGTATGGCTACACCTTC.

This clone was counted between two and nine times. It may be a read error: a sequence one base away is much more abundant. The chain employs TRBV4-2 and TRBJ2-1; TRBD1 is a possible D gene (6 bases). V lost 5 bases and J 3 bases, leaving 8 bases between the germline ends. The germline CDR1 and CDR2 sequences are LGHNA and YNFKEQ. The CDR3 loop spans 13 amino acids. The CDR3 nucleotides are TGTGCCAGCAGCTTGGACAGCTACAATGAGCAGTTCTTC. It codes for CASSLDSYNEQFF.

The chain carries TRBV19 and TRBJ1-1; perhaps TRBD1 as D (6 bases). The CDR3 covers 12 residues. Germline V CDR1 and CDR2: LNHDA, SQIVND (reference sequence). V lost 7 bases and J lost 5, with 11 bases in between. This CDR3 reads CASNRVWTEAFF. Here the CDR3 DNA reads TGTGCCAGTAACAGGGTTTGGACTGAAGCTTTCTTT. Together with reference TRBV19 and TRBJ1-1, the CDR3 gives the full variable domain: DGGITQSPKYLFRKEGQNVTLSCEQNLNHDAMYWYRQDPGQGLRLIYYSQIVNDFQKGDIAEGYSVSREKKESFPLTVTSAQKNPTAFYLCASNRVWTEAFFGQGTRLTVV.

This clone has just a few counts. V gene TRBV6-1 combines with J gene TRBJ1-5, with no clear D. Trimming left V 3 bases short and J 5 bases short, with 20 bases between. CDR1 is MNHNS and CDR2 is SASEGT in the germline V gene. This CDR3 comprises 17 residues. The CDR3 nucleotides read TGTGCCAGCAGTGAGACCCCCCCCACAGCGGCCTATCAGCCCCAGCATTTT. Translated, it gives CASSETPPTAAYQPQHF.

The genes are TRBV6-1 and TRBJ1-5; D unresolved. The V gene lost 7 bases and the J gene lost 0 bases, with 13 bases spanning the gap. The CDR3 spans 15 residues. The germline V gene has CDR1 MNHNS and CDR2 SASEGT. CDR3 nucleotide sequence: TGTGCCAGCAAAGGGTCGGGTTTTAGCAATCAGCCCCAGCATTTT. It codes for CASKGSGFSNQPQHF.